This T cell receptor (beta chain) emerged from a study of T cells expressing NK-cell markers. From the 5' RACE reads, TCRdb lists one entry per CDR3 protein and no DNA. The listing contains around 550,000 distinct CDR3 sequences. The origin of this receptor is a man younger than 30 in good health. The material sequenced was blood T cells: a sorted CD56 or NKG2C T cell subset, CD4+ or CD8+ T cells, or bulk PBMC T cells (not recorded which).

The CDR3 protein is CAISVAVPNTEAFF. The chain couples TRBV10-3 to TRBJ1-1. Germline V gene data show CDR1 as ENHRY and CDR2 as SYGVKD. This CDR3 has 14 amino acids.